These T cell receptor beta chains were read from a single sample in a study of OX40 agonist ivuxolimab in advanced cancers. Profiling relied on immunoSEQ multiplex PCR, and the TCRdb table lists in-frame clones only, not all of them. The sample holds about 120,000 clones; over 85% are singletons and the top ten take 0.15% to 0.16%. The sample here was CD4+ or CD8+ T cells sorted from blood, taken in a trial of the OX40 agonist ivuxolimab. These receptors were obtained from an adult with an advanced solid tumor such as melanoma, head and neck, liver or kidney cancer. Each CDR3 is given with its conserved first and last residue. Fields, in order: J gene, D gene, clone size, V gene, CDR3 protein, CDR3 DNA. A D gene is named only where the DNA matches it firmly. Where a row states a size, it is once, few, many or the class of an expanded clone; other rows omit it.

j_call: TRBJ2-7; d_call: TRBD1; clone_size: -; v_call: TRBV11-1; cdr3_aa: CASSPSRDSYYYEQYF; cdr3_nt: TGTGCCAGCAGCCCTAGCCGGGACAGCTATTACTACGAGCAGTACTTC
j_call: TRBJ2-7; d_call: -; clone_size: once; v_call: TRBV7-8; cdr3_aa: CASSFRQGLGDEQYF; cdr3_nt: TGTGCCAGCAGCTTTCGGCAGGGTTTGGGGGACGAGCAGTACTTC
j_call: TRBJ1-2; d_call: TRBD1; clone_size: -; v_call: TRBV28; cdr3_aa: CASSSAGGGYGYTF; cdr3_nt: TGTGCCAGCAGTTCGGCAGGGGGTGGCTATGGCTACACCTTC
j_call: TRBJ2-5; d_call: -; clone_size: -; v_call: TRBV19; cdr3_aa: CASSRRPGLEETQYF; cdr3_nt: TGTGCCAGTAGTAGACGCCCGGGACTCGAAGAGACCCAGTACTTC
j_call: TRBJ2-3; d_call: -; clone_size: once; v_call: TRBV6-5; cdr3_aa: CASSYWSGSTDTQYF; cdr3_nt: TGTGCCAGCAGTTACTGGAGCGGGAGCACAGATACGCAGTATTTT
j_call: TRBJ2-1; d_call: -; clone_size: -; v_call: TRBV4-1; cdr3_aa: CASSQDVARHEQFF; cdr3_nt: TGCGCCAGCAGCCAAGATGTAGCTCGGCATGAGCAGTTCTTC
j_call: TRBJ2-1; d_call: TRBD2; clone_size: -; v_call: TRBV6-6; cdr3_aa: CASSYSGGGEQFF; cdr3_nt: TGTGCCAGCAGTTACAGCGGGGGCGGTGAGCAGTTCTTC
j_call: TRBJ1-3; d_call: -; clone_size: -; v_call: TRBV2; cdr3_aa: CASIRGTLGDTIYF; cdr3_nt: TGTGCCAGCATCCGGGGGACCCTTGGAGACACCATATATTTT
j_call: TRBJ2-3; d_call: TRBD2; clone_size: -; v_call: TRBV11-3; cdr3_aa: CASSLGLAGVVDTQYF; cdr3_nt: TGTGCCAGCAGCTTGGGACTAGCGGGAGTGGTAGATACGCAGTATTTT
j_call: TRBJ2-5; d_call: -; clone_size: -; v_call: TRBV29-1; cdr3_aa: CSVEGVGQTQYF; cdr3_nt: TGCAGCGTTGAGGGGGTAGGGCAGACCCAGTACTTC
j_call: TRBJ2-3; d_call: -; clone_size: -; v_call: TRBV28; cdr3_aa: CAMGAGSTDTQYF; cdr3_nt: TGTGCCATGGGGGCAGGGAGCACAGATACGCAGTATTTT
j_call: TRBJ1-5; d_call: -; clone_size: -; v_call: TRBV5-1; cdr3_aa: CASSLEGTQPQHF; cdr3_nt: TGCGCCAGCAGCTTAGAGGGGACTCAGCCCCAGCATTTT
j_call: TRBJ2-2; d_call: TRBD1; clone_size: -; v_call: TRBV28; cdr3_aa: CASSPQGGRGTGELFF; cdr3_nt: TGTGCCAGCAGTCCACAGGGGGGTCGTGGCACCGGGGAGCTGTTTTTT
j_call: TRBJ1-3; d_call: TRBD1; clone_size: -; v_call: TRBV7-9; cdr3_aa: CASSLALQGSGNTIYF; cdr3_nt: TGTGCCAGCAGCTTAGCCCTACAGGGGTCTGGAAACACCATATATTTT
j_call: TRBJ1-5; d_call: -; clone_size: -; v_call: TRBV4-3; cdr3_aa: CASSQRTGGHQPQHF; cdr3_nt: TGCGCCAGCAGCCAGCGTACGGGGGGGCATCAGCCCCAGCATTTT
j_call: TRBJ2-7; d_call: -; clone_size: once; v_call: TRBV6-5; cdr3_aa: CASRTYGRTDEQYF; cdr3_nt: TGTGCCAGCAGGACCTACGGTCGTACGGACGAGCAGTACTTC
j_call: TRBJ2-7; d_call: TRBD1; clone_size: -; v_call: TRBV6-1; cdr3_aa: CASSERTGGYEQYF; cdr3_nt: TGTGCCAGCAGTGAACGGACAGGGGGGTACGAGCAGTACTTC
j_call: TRBJ2-5; d_call: -; clone_size: -; v_call: TRBV19; cdr3_aa: CASSIRQGGETQYF; cdr3_nt: TGTGCCAGTAGTATCCGACAGGGAGGGGAGACCCAGTACTTC
j_call: TRBJ1-1; d_call: -; clone_size: once; v_call: TRBV7-9; cdr3_aa: CASSSAGFTEAFF; cdr3_nt: TGTGCCAGCAGCTCCGCAGGGTTCACTGAAGCTTTCTTT
j_call: TRBJ1-2; d_call: TRBD1; clone_size: once; v_call: TRBV28; cdr3_aa: CASSLTTGEGYTF; cdr3_nt: TGTGCCAGCAGTTTAACGACAGGGGAAGGCTACACCTTC
j_call: TRBJ1-4; d_call: -; clone_size: -; v_call: TRBV19; cdr3_aa: CASKERQGNEKLFF; cdr3_nt: TGTGCCAGTAAGGAGCGGCAGGGAAATGAAAAACTGTTTTTT
j_call: TRBJ2-1; d_call: TRBD2; clone_size: -; v_call: TRBV7-2; cdr3_aa: CASRLAGGGNEQFF; cdr3_nt: TGTGCCAGCAGGCTAGCGGGAGGGGGTAATGAGCAGTTCTTC
j_call: TRBJ2-3; d_call: -; clone_size: -; v_call: TRBV18; cdr3_aa: CASSPRDTQYF; cdr3_nt: TGTGCCAGCTCACCCCGGGATACGCAGTATTTT
j_call: TRBJ1-3; d_call: TRBD1; clone_size: -; v_call: TRBV27; cdr3_aa: CASRPGTGDRSGNTIYF; cdr3_nt: TGTGCCAGCAGGCCCGGGACAGGGGACCGCTCTGGAAACACCATATATTTT
j_call: TRBJ2-6; d_call: TRBD2; clone_size: once; v_call: TRBV7-3; cdr3_aa: CASSTTGTSGGGANVLTF; cdr3_nt: TGTGCCAGCAGCACCACCGGGACTAGCGGGGGTGGGGCCAACGTCCTGACTTTC
j_call: TRBJ1-3; d_call: -; clone_size: -; v_call: TRBV30; cdr3_aa: CAWNDGRVSGNTIYF; cdr3_nt: TGTGCCTGGAATGACGGACGGGTCTCTGGAAACACCATATATTTT
j_call: TRBJ2-7; d_call: -; clone_size: -; v_call: TRBV5-4; cdr3_aa: CASSLGSGSYEQYF; cdr3_nt: TGTGCCAGCAGCTTGGGTTCCGGCTCCTACGAGCAGTACTTC
j_call: TRBJ2-7; d_call: TRBD1; clone_size: -; v_call: TRBV19; cdr3_aa: CASSIAQGAPSYEQYF; cdr3_nt: TGTGCCAGTAGTATTGCACAGGGGGCACCTTCCTACGAGCAGTACTTC
j_call: TRBJ1-1; d_call: TRBD1; clone_size: -; v_call: TRBV2; cdr3_aa: CASRVEGAGTEAFF; cdr3_nt: TGTGCCAGCCGAGTGGAGGGGGCCGGGACTGAAGCTTTCTTT
j_call: TRBJ2-2; d_call: TRBD2; clone_size: -; v_call: TRBV13; cdr3_aa: CASSPRRLAVDRNTGELFF; cdr3_nt: TGTGCCAGCAGCCCCCGGAGACTAGCGGTCGACCGAAACACCGGGGAGCTGTTTTTT
j_call: TRBJ2-5; d_call: TRBD2; clone_size: -; v_call: TRBV6-1; cdr3_aa: CASSTGLAGGPQYF; cdr3_nt: TGTGCCAGCAGCACGGGACTAGCGGGGGGGCCCCAGTACTTC
j_call: TRBJ1-1; d_call: -; clone_size: -; v_call: TRBV19; cdr3_aa: CASSYGTANTEAFF; cdr3_nt: TGTGCCAGTAGCTACGGGACGGCGAACACTGAAGCTTTCTTT
j_call: TRBJ1-1; d_call: -; clone_size: -; v_call: TRBV28; cdr3_aa: CASSFRQVMNTEAFF; cdr3_nt: TGTGCCAGCAGTTTCCGACAGGTTATGAACACTGAAGCTTTCTTT
j_call: TRBJ1-6; d_call: -; clone_size: -; v_call: TRBV11-2; cdr3_aa: CASSPRESNSPLHF; cdr3_nt: TGTGCCAGCAGCCCCCGGGAGAGTAATTCACCCCTCCACTTT
j_call: TRBJ2-2; d_call: -; clone_size: -; v_call: TRBV7-9; cdr3_aa: CASSPPRANTGELFF; cdr3_nt: TGTGCCAGCAGCCCACCCCGCGCGAACACCGGGGAGCTGTTTTTT
j_call: TRBJ2-7; d_call: -; clone_size: -; v_call: TRBV5-1; cdr3_aa: CASSRGTANTYEQYF; cdr3_nt: TGCGCCAGCAGCAGGGGGACCGCAAATACCTACGAGCAGTACTTC
j_call: TRBJ2-6; d_call: TRBD1; clone_size: -; v_call: TRBV9; cdr3_aa: CASSVTGGSGANVLTF; cdr3_nt: TGTGCCAGCAGCGTCACAGGGGGCTCTGGGGCCAACGTCCTGACTTTC
j_call: TRBJ1-2; d_call: TRBD1; clone_size: once; v_call: TRBV29-1; cdr3_aa: CSVEGSGQGVYGYTF; cdr3_nt: TGCAGCGTTGAGGGGTCCGGACAGGGGGTATACGGCTACACCTTC
j_call: TRBJ2-5; d_call: -; clone_size: -; v_call: TRBV5-1; cdr3_aa: CASSRQSQETQYF; cdr3_nt: TGCGCCAGCAGCCGACAGAGCCAAGAGACCCAGTACTTC
j_call: TRBJ1-1; d_call: -; clone_size: -; v_call: TRBV27; cdr3_aa: CASRLRGRDTEAFF; cdr3_nt: TGTGCCAGCAGGTTGAGAGGGAGGGACACTGAAGCTTTCTTT
j_call: TRBJ1-6; d_call: -; clone_size: -; v_call: TRBV25-1; cdr3_aa: CASSKIGTYNSPLHF; cdr3_nt: TGTGCCAGCAGTAAAATCGGGACCTATAATTCACCCCTCCACTTT
j_call: TRBJ1-4; d_call: -; clone_size: once; v_call: TRBV2; cdr3_aa: CASSEFLSDEKLFF; cdr3_nt: TGTGCCAGCAGTGAATTCCTCTCGGATGAAAAACTGTTTTTT
j_call: TRBJ1-4; d_call: -; clone_size: -; v_call: TRBV19; cdr3_aa: CASNEYWESNEKLFF; cdr3_nt: TGTGCCAGTAATGAATATTGGGAGTCTAATGAAAAACTGTTTTTT
j_call: TRBJ2-5; d_call: -; clone_size: -; v_call: TRBV5-6; cdr3_aa: CASSLRGAGETQYF; cdr3_nt: TGTGCCAGCAGCTTGCGGGGCGCGGGGGAGACCCAGTACTTC
j_call: TRBJ2-7; d_call: TRBD1; clone_size: -; v_call: TRBV10-1; cdr3_aa: CASSPPGTGMDEQYF; cdr3_nt: TGCGCCAGCTCCCCCCCCGGGACAGGGATGGACGAGCAGTACTTC
j_call: TRBJ1-5; d_call: -; clone_size: -; v_call: TRBV7-2; cdr3_aa: CASSLGRNQPQHF; cdr3_nt: TGTGCCAGCAGCCTGGGACGGAATCAGCCCCAGCATTTT